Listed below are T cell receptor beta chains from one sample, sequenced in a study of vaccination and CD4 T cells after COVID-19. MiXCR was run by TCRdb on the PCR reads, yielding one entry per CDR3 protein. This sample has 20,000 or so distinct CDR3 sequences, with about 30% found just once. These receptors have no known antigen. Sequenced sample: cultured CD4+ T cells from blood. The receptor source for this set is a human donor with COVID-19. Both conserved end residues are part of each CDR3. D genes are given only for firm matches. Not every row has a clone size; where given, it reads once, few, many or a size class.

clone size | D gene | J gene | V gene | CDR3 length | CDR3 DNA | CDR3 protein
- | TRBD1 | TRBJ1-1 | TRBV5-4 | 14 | TGTGCCAGCAGCACGGACAGGTCGGCGGCTGAAGCTTTCTTT | CASSTDRSAAEAFF
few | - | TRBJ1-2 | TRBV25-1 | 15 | TGTGCCAGCAGTGGGGAGGGACGGTCAGACTATGGCTACACCTTC | CASSGEGRSDYGYTF
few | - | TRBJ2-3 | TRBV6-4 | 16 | TGTGCCAGCAGTGTTTCTTCCGGGGCAGGCACAGATACGCAGTATTTT | CASSVSSGAGTDTQYF
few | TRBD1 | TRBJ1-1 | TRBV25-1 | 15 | TGTGCCAGCGGAACGACAGGGTTAGGGAACACTGAAGCTTTCTTT | CASGTTGLGNTEAFF
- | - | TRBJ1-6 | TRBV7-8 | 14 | TGTGCCAGCACCCCGGGGCAGGGGAATTCACCCCTCCACTTT | CASTPGQGNSPLHF
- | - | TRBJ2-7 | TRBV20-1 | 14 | TGCAGTGCCACCCCCCCCCCCCGGGTTCGCGAGCAGTACTTC | CSATPPPRVREQYF
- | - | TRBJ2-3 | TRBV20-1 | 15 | TGCAGTGCCCTGTACCCGTTAAGCGGCACAGATACGCAGTATTTT | CSALYPLSGTDTQYF
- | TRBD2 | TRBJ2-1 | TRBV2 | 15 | TGTGCCAGCACTGGGACTAGCGGGGCGTACAATGAGCAGTTCTTC | CASTGTSGAYNEQFF
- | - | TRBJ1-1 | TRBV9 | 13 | TGTGCCAGCAGCGTAGTAGGGCTCACTGAAGCTTTCTTT | CASSVVGLTEAFF
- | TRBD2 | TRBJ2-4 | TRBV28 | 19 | TGTGCCAGCAGTTTATCCCGGACTAGCGGGGGGTTAGCCAAAAACATTCAGTACTTC | CASSLSRTSGGLAKNIQYF
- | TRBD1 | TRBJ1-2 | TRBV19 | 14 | TGTGCCAGTTCTACGGACAGGGTTTACTATGGCTACACCTTC | CASSTDRVYYGYTF
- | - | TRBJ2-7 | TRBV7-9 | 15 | TGTGCCAGCAGCCCAATCGACAGGAGCTCCTACGAGCAGTACTTC | CASSPIDRSSYEQYF
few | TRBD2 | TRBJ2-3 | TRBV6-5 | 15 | TGTGCCAGCAGTTACGTACTAGCGGGGACAGATACGCAGTATTTT | CASSYVLAGTDTQYF
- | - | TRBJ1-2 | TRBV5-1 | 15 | TGCGCCAGCAGCTTCATTGGGGTACAGGGAGATGGCTGCACCTTC | CASSFIGVQGDGCTF
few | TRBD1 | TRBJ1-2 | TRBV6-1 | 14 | TGTGCCAGCAGGGAACAGGGGGCCGGCTATGGCTACACCTTC | CASREQGAGYGYTF
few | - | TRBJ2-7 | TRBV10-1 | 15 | TGCGCCAGCAGTGAGTTGGGCAGCCTCTCCTACGAGCAGTACTTC | CASSELGSLSYEQYF
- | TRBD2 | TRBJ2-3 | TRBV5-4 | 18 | TGTGCCAGCAGCCGGGGACTAGCGGGGGGAACTAGCACAGATACGCAGTATTTT | CASSRGLAGGTSTDTQYF
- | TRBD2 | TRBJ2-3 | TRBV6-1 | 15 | TGTGCCAGCAGAAGAACAGCGGGGGCAGCAGATACGCAGTATTTT | CASRRTAGAADTQYF
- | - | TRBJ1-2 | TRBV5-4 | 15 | TGTGCCAGCAGCTCACGAACAGGGAAAGGCTATGGCTACACCTTC | CASSSRTGKGYGYTF
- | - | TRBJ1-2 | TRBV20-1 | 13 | TGCAGTGCTAAGACAGACCGGACTATGGGCTACACCTTC | CSAKTDRTMGYTF
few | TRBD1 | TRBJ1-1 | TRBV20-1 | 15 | TGCAGTGCTAGCTCTCCAGGGGGTTGGAACACTGAAGCTTTCTTT | CSASSPGGWNTEAFF
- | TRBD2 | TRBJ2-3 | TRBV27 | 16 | TGTGCCAGCAGTCCGAGGACTAGCGGGGGTGCAGATACGCAGTATTTT | CASSPRTSGGADTQYF
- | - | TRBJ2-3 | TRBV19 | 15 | TGTGCCAGTAGTATCGGCGGGGTCTTCACAGATACGCAGTATTTT | CASSIGGVFTDTQYF
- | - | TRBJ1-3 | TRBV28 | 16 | TGTGCCAGCAGCAATGACGGACGGATCTCTGGAAACACCATATATTTT | CASSNDGRISGNTIYF
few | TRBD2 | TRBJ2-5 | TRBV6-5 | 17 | TGTGCCAGCAGTTACTCAGCTGGACTAGCGGGGGAAGAGACCCAGTACTTC | CASSYSAGLAGEETQYF
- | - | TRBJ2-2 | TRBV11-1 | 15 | TGTGCCAGCAGTCGGATGGGGGGGGCGGCCGGGGAGCTGTTTTTT | CASSRMGGAAGELFF
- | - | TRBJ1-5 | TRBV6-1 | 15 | TGTGCCAGCGCTAGGGGTGGGCGGACGAATCAGCCCCAGCATTTT | CASARGGRTNQPQHF
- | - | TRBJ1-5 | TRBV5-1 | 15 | TGCGCCAGCAGCTTGGTAGGGAATAGCAATCAGCCCCAGCATTTT | CASSLVGNSNQPQHF
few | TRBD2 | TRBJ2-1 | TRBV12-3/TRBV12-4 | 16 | TGTGCCAGCAGGCCCCCGGGAGGGAGCTCCTACAATGAGCAGTTCTTC | CASRPPGGSSYNEQFF
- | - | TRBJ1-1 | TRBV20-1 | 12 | TGCAGTGCGGCGGAGGGGAACACTGAAGCTTTCTTT | CSAAEGNTEAFF
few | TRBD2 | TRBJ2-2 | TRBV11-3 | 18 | TGTGCCAGCAGCTTGGGGGGAGGAGCGGGGAAGAACACCGGGGAGCTGTTTTTT | CASSLGGGAGKNTGELFF
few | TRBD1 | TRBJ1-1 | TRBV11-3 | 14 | TGTGCCAGCAGCTTGAGGGGGCTGAACACTGAAGCTTTCTTT | CASSLRGLNTEAFF
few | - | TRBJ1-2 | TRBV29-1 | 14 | TGCAGCGTTGTCGGTCTGGGGCTATACTATGGCTACACCTTC | CSVVGLGLYYGYTF
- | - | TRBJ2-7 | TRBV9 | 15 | TGTGCCAGCAGCCCTACCCGCGGGGGCCCCTACGAGCAGTACTTC | CASSPTRGGPYEQYF
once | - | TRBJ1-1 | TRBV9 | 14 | TGTGCCAGCAGCCGAAATCCGGGGGGGACTGAAGCTTTCTTT | CASSRNPGGTEAFF
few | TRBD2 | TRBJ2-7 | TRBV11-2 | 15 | TGTGCCAGCAGCTTAATACCTAGCGGAGGTTACGAGCAGTACTTC | CASSLIPSGGYEQYF
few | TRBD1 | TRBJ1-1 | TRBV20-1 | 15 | TGCAGTGCTACACCGGGACAGGGGATATACACTGAAGCTTTCTTT | CSATPGQGIYTEAFF
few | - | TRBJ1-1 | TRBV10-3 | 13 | TGTGCCATCAGGGAGAATATGAACACTGAAGCTTTCTTT | CAIRENMNTEAFF
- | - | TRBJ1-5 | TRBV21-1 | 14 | TGTGCCAGCAGCCAGGGGTCCCAGGGACAGCCCCAGCATTTT | CASSQGSQGQPQHF
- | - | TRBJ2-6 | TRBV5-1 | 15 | TGCGCCAGCAGGACCGGACCCTCTGGGGCCAACGTCCTGACTTTC | CASRTGPSGANVLTF
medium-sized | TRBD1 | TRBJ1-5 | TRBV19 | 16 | TGTGCCAGTAGGGACGACAGGGCTAATAGCAATCAGCCCCAGCATTTT | CASRDDRANSNQPQHF
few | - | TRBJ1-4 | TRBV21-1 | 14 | TGTGCCAGCAGCAGTGGTAGGCAGCGTGAAAAACTGTTTTTT | CASSSGRQREKLFF
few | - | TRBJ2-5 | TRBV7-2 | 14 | TGTGCCAGCAGCTTTGGACCCGGGGAAGAGACCCAGTACTTC | CASSFGPGEETQYF
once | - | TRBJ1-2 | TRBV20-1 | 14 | TGCAGTGTCCTACAGGGATACTTATCGGGCGGCTACACCTTC | CSVLQGYLSGGYTF
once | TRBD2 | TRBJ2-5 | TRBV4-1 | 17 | TGCGCCAGCAGCCGAGCCAGCGGGGGGGCCCAAGAAGAGACCCAGTACTTC | CASSRASGGAQEETQYF
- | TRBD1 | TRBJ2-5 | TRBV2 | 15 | TGTGCCAGCACTGTCCTAGAGGGGGCCAGCCAGACCCAGTACTTC | CASTVLEGASQTQYF
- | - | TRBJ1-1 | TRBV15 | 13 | TGTGCCACCAGCAGAAACGTGAACACTGAAGCTTTCTTT | CATSRNVNTEAFF
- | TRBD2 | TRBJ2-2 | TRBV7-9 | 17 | TGTGCCAGCAGCTTACTAGCGGGGGGGCCTCGAAGCGGGGAGCTGTTTTTT | CASSLLAGGPRSGELFF
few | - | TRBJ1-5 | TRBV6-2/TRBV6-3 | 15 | TGTGCCAGCAGAGGGGCAGGGGATAGCAATCAGCCCCAGCATTTT | CASRGAGDSNQPQHF
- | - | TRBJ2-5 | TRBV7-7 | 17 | TGTGCTAGCAGCCAGCCCGCGACTGCCAGGGGAGGAGAGACCCAGTACTTC | CASSQPATARGGETQYF
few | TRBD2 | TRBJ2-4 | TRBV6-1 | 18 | TGTGCCACCTACCCAGCTAGCGGGGGGGCCGGGGCCAAAAACATTCAGTACTTC | CATYPASGGAGAKNIQYF
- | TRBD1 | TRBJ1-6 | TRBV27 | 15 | TGTGCCAGCAGGGAAAGGACAGGAGAGTATTCACCCCTCCACTTT | CASRERTGEYSPLHF
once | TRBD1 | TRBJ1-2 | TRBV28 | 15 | TGTGCCAGCAGTTTGCCCCTGACAGGGCTCTATGGCTACACCTTC | CASSLPLTGLYGYTF
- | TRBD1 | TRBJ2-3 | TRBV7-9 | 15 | TGTGCCAGCAGCGCAGGACAGGGAATTACAGATACGCGGTATTTT | CASSAGQGITDTRYF
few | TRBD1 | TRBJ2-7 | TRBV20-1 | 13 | TGCAGTGCTAGGGGGGACAGGGACTACGAGCAGTACTTC | CSARGDRDYEQYF
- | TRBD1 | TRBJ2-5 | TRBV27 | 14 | TGTGCCAGCAGTTTTTCCAGGGGGCAAGAGACCCAGTACTTC | CASSFSRGQETQYF
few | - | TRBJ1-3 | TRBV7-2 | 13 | TGTGCCAGCAGCTTAGACAGCCGAAACACCATATATTTT | CASSLDSRNTIYF
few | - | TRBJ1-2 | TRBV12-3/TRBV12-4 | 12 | TGTGCCAGCAGTTTAGCGAGCTATGGCTACACCTTC | CASSLASYGYTF
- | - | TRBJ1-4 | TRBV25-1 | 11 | TGTGCCAGCAGTGAGAATGAAAAACTGTTTTTT | CASSENEKLFF
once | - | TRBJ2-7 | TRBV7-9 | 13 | TGTGCCAGCAGCCTGGTATCTGTCGGCGAGCAGTACTTC | CASSLVSVGEQYF